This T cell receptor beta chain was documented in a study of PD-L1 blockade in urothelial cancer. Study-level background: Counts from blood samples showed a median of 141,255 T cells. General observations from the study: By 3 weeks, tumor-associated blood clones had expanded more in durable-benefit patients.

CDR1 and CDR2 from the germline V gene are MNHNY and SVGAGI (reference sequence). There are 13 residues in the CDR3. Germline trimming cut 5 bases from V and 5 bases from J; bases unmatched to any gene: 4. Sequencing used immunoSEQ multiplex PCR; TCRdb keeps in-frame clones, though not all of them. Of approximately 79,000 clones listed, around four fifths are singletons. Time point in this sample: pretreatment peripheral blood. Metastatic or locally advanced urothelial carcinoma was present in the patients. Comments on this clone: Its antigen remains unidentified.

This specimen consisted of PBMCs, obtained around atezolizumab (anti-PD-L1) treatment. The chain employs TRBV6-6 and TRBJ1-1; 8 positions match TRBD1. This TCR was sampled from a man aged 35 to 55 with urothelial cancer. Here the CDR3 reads CASSKDRVTEAFF. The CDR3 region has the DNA TGTGCCAGCAGTAAGGACAGGGTGACTGAAGCTTTCTTT.